What follows are 8 T cell receptor beta chains derived from one specimen sequenced in a study of radiation and T cells in renal cell carcinoma. Some clones are missing from TCRdb's copy, which holds only in-frame ones; the method was immunoSEQ multiplex PCR. The sample contains 100,000 to 150,000 clones, around 81% of which appear only once. The time point denotes: blood 2 weeks post-SBRT. The treatment denotes: 15 Gy SBRT to primary tumor, nephrectomy 4 weeks later. Sequenced here: blood, sampled from a patient whose treatment included radiotherapy and nephrectomy. The receptors come from a man in his forties or fifties with renal cell carcinoma.

This clone was picked up a small number of times. The rearrangement joins TRBV5-1 to TRBJ2-5; 9 bases map to TRBD2. V dropped 6 bases and J dropped 5; count of bases not matched to a gene: 8. The CDR3 consists of 14 residues. Germline CDR1 SGHRS, CDR2 YFSETQ. CDR3 region: CASNEAGGGETQYF. Written as DNA, the CDR3 is TGCGCCAGCAATGAAGCGGGAGGAGGGGAGACCCAGTACTTC.

This clone was observed a few times. The V and J genes are TRBV28 and TRBJ1-5, with TRBD1 matching 8 bases. Germline V lookup: CDR1 MDHEN, CDR2 SYDVKM. The J segment lost 5 bases and the V segment lost 7 bases, leaving 7 bases of the junction unmatched. This CDR3 comprises 14 residues. This CDR3 reads CASNLQGGHQPQHF. The DNA for the CDR3 is TGTGCCAGCAACTTACAGGGGGGGCATCAGCCCCAGCATTTT.

This clone was found a few times. V gene TRBV4-3 combines with J gene TRBJ2-2; possibly TRBD1 for D (5 bases). There are 13 residues in the CDR3. The ends were cut back, 0 bases at V and 9 bases at J, with 8 bases in the middle. Germline CDR1 and CDR2: LGHNA and YSLEER. The CDR3 here is CASSQELDRELFF. As DNA, the CDR3 is TGCGCCAGCAGCCAAGAGCTGGACAGGGAGCTGTTTTTT.

This clone was picked up one time. This rearrangement joins TRBV5-1 to TRBJ1-1; no clear D gene. The CDR3 is 15 residues long. V was trimmed by 0 bases and J by 1 base, leaving 10 bases between them. CDR1 is SGHRS, CDR2 YFSETQ, per germline. CDR3 residues: CASSLVSAGNTEAFF. For the CDR3, the DNA is TGCGCCAGCAGCTTGGTGTCAGCGGGGAACACTGAAGCTTTCTTT. Combining the CDR3 with reference TRBV5-1 and TRBJ1-1 gives the whole variable domain KAGVTQTPRYLIKTRGQQVTLSCSPISGHRSVSWYQQTPGQGLQFLFEYFSETQRNKGNFPGRFSGRQFSNSRSEMNVSTLELGDSALYLCASSLVSAGNTEAFFGQGTRLTVV.

This chain joins TRBV7-2 and TRBJ2-7, with 9 bases fitting TRBD1. The trim removed 3 bases at V and 6 bases at J, leaving 9 bases unmatched. This CDR3 spans 15 amino acids. Germline V gene sequence: CDR1 SGHTA, CDR2 FQGNSA. This chain's CDR3 is CASSFSPGQGGEQYF. The CDR3 nucleotides read TGTGCCAGCAGCTTTAGCCCGGGACAGGGCGGCGAGCAGTACTTC.

This chain uses TRBV7-6 with TRBJ2-3; a weak D match, TRBD2 (5 bases). The CDR3 has 13 residues. Germline CDR1 and CDR2: SGHVS and FNYEAQ. Trimming stripped 1 base from V and 12 bases from J, with 14 bases between. CDR3 loop: CASSLDIGRKQYF. The CDR3 nucleotides read TGTGCCAGCAGCTTAGATATTGGGAGAAAACAGTATTTT.

In this sample, this clone turned up once. The rearrangement links TRBV5-4 to TRBJ1-4; possibly TRBD1 for D (6 bases). This CDR3 has 14 amino acids. The germline V gene has CDR1 SGHNT and CDR2 YYREEE (reference sequence). Trimming left V 3 bases short and J 8 bases short, with 14 bases between. The chain's CDR3 is CASSSGPQGEKLFF. The CDR3 DNA reads TGTGCCAGCAGCTCCGGACCCCAGGGGGAAAAACTGTTTTTT.

The gene calls are TRBV6-5 and TRBJ2-1, with TRBD2 matching over 11 bases. V trimming: 8 bases; J trimming: 6 bases; junction bases outside the gene matches: 3. The germline V gene has CDR1 MNHEY and CDR2 SVGAGI. The CDR3 length is 13 residues. The CDR3 DNA sequence: TGTGCCAGCGGTAGCGGGAGGGCCAATGAGCAGTTCTTC. Translation: CASGSGRANEQFF.